The source of this T cell receptor (beta chain) is a study of chemoradiotherapy in HPV16-positive cancers. Study information: Candidate HPV-specific T-cell clones and common TCR motifs came from functional assays in a couple of HPV16-positive patients.

In regard to this clone: Antigen: not known.

Study outcomes and limitations: In HPV16-positive patients, HPV-responsive T-cell expansion tracked better recurrence-free survival.

The CDR3 length is 13 residues. Germline CDR1 reads LGHNT; CDR2 reads FRNRAP. Trimming removed 5 bases from V and 0 bases from J, with 4 bases in between. Data came from immunoSEQ multiplex PCR; TCRdb stores just in-frame clones and leaves some out. The data show under 40,000 clones, with 80% to 90% seen just once and approximately 2.8% held by the top ten. The material was blood, obtained from a patient who underwent chemoradiotherapy. This receptor was obtained from a human donor with HPV-associated anogenital cancer. The chain employs TRBV12-5 and TRBJ2-2, with D uncertain. CDR3 nucleotide sequence: TGTGCTAGTGGTCCCCCGAACACCGGGGAGCTGTTTTTT. Amino acids: CASGPPNTGELFF.